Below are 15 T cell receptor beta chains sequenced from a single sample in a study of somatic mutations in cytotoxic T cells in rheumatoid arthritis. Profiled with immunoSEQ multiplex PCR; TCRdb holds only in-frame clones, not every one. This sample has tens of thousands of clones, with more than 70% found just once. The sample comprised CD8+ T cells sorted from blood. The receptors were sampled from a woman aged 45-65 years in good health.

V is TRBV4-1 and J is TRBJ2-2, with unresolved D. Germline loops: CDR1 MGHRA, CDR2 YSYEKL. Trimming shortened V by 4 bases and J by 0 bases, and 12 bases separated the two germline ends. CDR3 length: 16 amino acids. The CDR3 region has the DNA TGCGCCAGCAGCCCGAGAACAGACTCGAACACCGGGGAGCTGTTTTTT. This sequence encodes CASSPRTDSNTGELFF.

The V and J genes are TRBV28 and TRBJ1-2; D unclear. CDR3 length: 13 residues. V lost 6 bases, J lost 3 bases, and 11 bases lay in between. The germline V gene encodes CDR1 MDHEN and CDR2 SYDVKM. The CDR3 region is CASSPGVYYGYTF. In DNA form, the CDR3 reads TGTGCCAGCAGCCCCGGGGTGTACTATGGCTACACCTTC.

The CDR3 here is CASSQDLIGTGFYEQYF. In nucleotides, the CDR3 is TGTGCCAGCAGCCAAGACCTGATCGGGACAGGGTTCTACGAGCAGTACTTC. V usage is TRBV14 and J usage is TRBJ2-7; 9 nucleotides match TRBD1. The CDR3 runs 17 residues. The V and J ends lost 0 bases and 3 bases, in that order; junction bases with no gene match: 9. From germline, CDR1 is SGHDN and CDR2 FVKESK.

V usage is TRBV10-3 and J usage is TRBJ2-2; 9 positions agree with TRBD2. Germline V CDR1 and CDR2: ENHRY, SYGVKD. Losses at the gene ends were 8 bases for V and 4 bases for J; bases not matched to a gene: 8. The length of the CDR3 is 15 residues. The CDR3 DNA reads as TGTGCCATCGGGGAGCGGGGGGAAACCACCGGGGAGCTGTTTTTT. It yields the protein CAIGERGETTGELFF.

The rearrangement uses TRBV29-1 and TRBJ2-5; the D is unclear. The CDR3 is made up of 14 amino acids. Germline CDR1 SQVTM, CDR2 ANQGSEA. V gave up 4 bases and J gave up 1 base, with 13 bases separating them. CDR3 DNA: TGCAGCGTTGTTCCCGAAGGGCCCCAAGAGACCCAGTACTTC. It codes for CSVVPEGPQETQYF.

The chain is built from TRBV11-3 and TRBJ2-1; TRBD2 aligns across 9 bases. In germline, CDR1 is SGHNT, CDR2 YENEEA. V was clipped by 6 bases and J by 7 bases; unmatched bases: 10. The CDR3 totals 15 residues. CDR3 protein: CASSSRGSGGNEQFF. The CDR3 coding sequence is TGTGCCAGCAGTTCGCGAGGTAGCGGGGGTAATGAGCAGTTCTTC.

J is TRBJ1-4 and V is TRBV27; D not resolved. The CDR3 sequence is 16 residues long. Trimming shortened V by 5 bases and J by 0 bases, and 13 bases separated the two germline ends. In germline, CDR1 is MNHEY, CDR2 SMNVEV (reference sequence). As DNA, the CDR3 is TGTGCCAGCAGTCCCGTCCAGGCCACAACTAATGAAAAACTGTTTTTT. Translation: CASSPVQATTNEKLFF.

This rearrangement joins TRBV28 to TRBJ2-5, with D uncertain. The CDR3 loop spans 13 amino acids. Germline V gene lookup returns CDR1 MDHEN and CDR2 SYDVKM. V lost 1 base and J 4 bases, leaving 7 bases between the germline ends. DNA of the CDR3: TGTGCCAGCAGTTTATTTTCCGGAGAGACCCAGTACTTC. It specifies CASSLFSGETQYF.

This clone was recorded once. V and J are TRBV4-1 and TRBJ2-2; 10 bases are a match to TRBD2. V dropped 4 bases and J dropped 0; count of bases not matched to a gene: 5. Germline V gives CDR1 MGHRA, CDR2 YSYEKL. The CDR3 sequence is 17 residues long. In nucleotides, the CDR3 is TGCGCCAGCAGCCTCCTAGCGGGGGCCGCGAACACCGGGGAGCTGTTTTTT. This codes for CASSLLAGAANTGELFF.

This chain's CDR3 is CASSQEGLHEQFF. CDR3 bases: TGTGCCAGCAGCCAAGAGGGACTGCATGAGCAGTTCTTC. This chain uses TRBV14 with TRBJ2-1, with a tentative D call TRBD2 (6 bases). Germline V gene lookup returns CDR1 SGHDN and CDR2 FVKESK. Trimming stripped 0 bases from V and 8 bases from J, with 8 bases between. This CDR3 is 13 amino acids long.

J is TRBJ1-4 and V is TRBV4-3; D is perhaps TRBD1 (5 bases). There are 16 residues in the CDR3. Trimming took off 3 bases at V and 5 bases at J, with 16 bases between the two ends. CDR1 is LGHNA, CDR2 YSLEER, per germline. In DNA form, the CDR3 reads TGCGCCAGCAGCCACACAACGGGGCACCGCAATGAAAAACTGTTTTTT. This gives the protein CASSHTTGHRNEKLFF.

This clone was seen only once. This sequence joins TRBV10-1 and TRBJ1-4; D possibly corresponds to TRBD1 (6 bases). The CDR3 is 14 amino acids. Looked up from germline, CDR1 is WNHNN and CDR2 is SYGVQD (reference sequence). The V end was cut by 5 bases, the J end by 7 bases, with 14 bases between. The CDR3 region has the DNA TGCGCCAGCAGTCCTACACAGGGATCTGAAAAACTGTTTTTT. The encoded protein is CASSPTQGSEKLFF.

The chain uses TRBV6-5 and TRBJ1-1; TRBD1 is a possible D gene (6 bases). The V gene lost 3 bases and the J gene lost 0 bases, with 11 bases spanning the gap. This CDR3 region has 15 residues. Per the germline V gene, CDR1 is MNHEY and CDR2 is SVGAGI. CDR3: CASSYLGHLNTEAFF. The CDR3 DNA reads TGTGCCAGCAGTTATTTGGGACACCTGAACACTGAAGCTTTCTTT.

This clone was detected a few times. The CDR3 coding sequence is TGTGCCAGCAGCTCCAGTATTGGTTTGGGGGCAGACGGCTACACCTTC. It is translated as CASSSSIGLGADGYTF. The rearrangement links TRBV7-9 to TRBJ1-2; D perhaps matches TRBD1 (6 bases). V lost 4 bases and J lost 8, with 23 bases in between. The CDR3 contains 16 residues. In germline, CDR1 is SEHNR, CDR2 FQNEAQ (reference sequence).

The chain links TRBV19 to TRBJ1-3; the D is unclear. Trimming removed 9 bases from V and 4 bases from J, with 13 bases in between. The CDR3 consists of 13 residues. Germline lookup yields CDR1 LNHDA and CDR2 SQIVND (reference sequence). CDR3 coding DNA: TGTGCCAGCCGGCCATATCTGGGAAACACCATATATTTT. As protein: CASRPYLGNTIYF.